What follows is one T cell receptor beta chain and its context. What it recognizes is unknown. Germline assignment: CDR1 MNHEY and CDR2 SMNVEV (reference sequence). The CDR3 is made up of 14 amino acids. Trimming removed 3 bases at V and 7 bases at J, with 16 bases between. Primers for the PCR totalled 60 Vbeta and 13 Jbeta. TCRdb's table, derived via immunoSEQ multiplex PCR, lists solely in-frame clones and lacks some. The sample contains over 150,000 clones, about 80% of which appear only once. This sample is drawn from a study of cytomegalovirus exposure and HLA in healthy donors. Study outcomes and limitations: Highly shared variants forming one cluster were likely a sequencing artifact. It was confirmed in vitro that a few of the CMV-associated chains were specific for CMV antigens.

Sequencing used PBMCs. The V and J genes are TRBV27 and TRBJ2-7; perhaps TRBD1 as D (6 bases). This receptor was taken from a woman aged 25 to 39 in good health and CMV-seropositive. This CDR3 reads CASSFQGTGWEQYF. The CDR3 bases are TGTGCCAGCAGTTTTCAGGGGACGGGGTGGGAGCAGTACTTC.